Below are 10 T cell receptor beta chains sequenced from a single sample in a study of blood T cells in healthy people across ages. A second PCR, run for 7 to 11 cycles, used a sample-barcoded 5' primer plus a J-beta primer mix. TCRdb reprocessed the 5' RACE reads with MiXCR, giving one entry per CDR3 protein. The table shows some 710,000 distinct CDR3 sequences, with around 50% occurring only once. The specimen sequenced was blood. Every receptor here comes from a man at least 80 years old in good health.

V is TRBV7-3 and J is TRBJ2-5; D unclear. Germline lookup yields CDR1 SGHTA and CDR2 FQGTGA. The CDR3 spans 15 residues. V was clipped by 0 bases and J by 2 bases, with 10 bases between them. The CDR3 DNA is TGTGCCAGCAGCTTAACGGCAGCGAGGCAAGAGACCCAGTACTTC. Translating gives CASSLTAARQETQYF. The whole variable domain, filled in from reference TRBV7-3 and TRBJ2-5, reads GAGVSQTPSNKVTEKGKYVELRCDPISGHTALYWYRQSLGQGPEFLIYFQGTGAADDSGLPNDRFFAVRPEGSVSTLKIQRTERGDSAVYLCASSLTAARQETQYFGPGTRLLVL.

This sequence joins TRBV24-1 and TRBJ2-5; perhaps TRBD1 as D (5 bases). Germline V gene lookup returns CDR1 KGHDR and CDR2 SFDVKD. The CDR3 is 13 residues long. The V and J ends lost 9 bases and 1 base respectively, with 11 bases between them. CDR3 in DNA: TGTGCCACCCAGAAAAGGGGCCAAGAGACCCAGTACTTC. Amino acid sequence: CATQKRGQETQYF.

The chain employs TRBV2 and TRBJ2-2, with D possibly TRBD1 on 6 matching bases. This CDR3 comprises 14 residues. Deletions cut 4 bases from V and 2 bases from J, with 8 bases between. CDR1 and CDR2 from the germline V gene are SNHLY and FYNNEI. The CDR3 DNA follows: TGTGCCAGCAGTGGGGGGCGCAACACCGGGGAGCTGTTTTTT. The encoded protein is CASSGGRNTGELFF. The complete variable domain, with remaining parts taken from reference TRBV2 and TRBJ2-2, reads EPEVTQTPSHQVTQMGQEVILRCVPISNHLYFYWYRQILGQKVEFLVSFYNNEISEKSEIFDDQFSVERPDGSNFTLKIRSTKLEDSAMYFCASSGGRNTGELFFGEGSRLTVL.

Details on this clonotype: This may stem from a read error, because a much larger clone lies one nucleotide away. V usage is TRBV5-1 and J usage is TRBJ2-7; possibly TRBD2 for D (5 bases). The V end was cut by 8 bases, the J end by 7 bases, with 22 bases between. Looked up from germline, CDR1 is SGHRS and CDR2 is YFSETQ. There are 14 residues in the CDR3. The CDR3 sequence is CASSRERRGEEQYF. The CDR3 DNA sequence: TGCGCCAGTTCAAGGGAGAGACGAGGCGAGGAGCAGTACTTC.

The chain carries TRBV6-2 or TRBV6-3 and TRBJ2-1; either TRBD1 or TRBD2 may fit D (5 bases each). The V end was cut by 0 bases, the J end by 5 bases, with 11 bases between. The CDR3 totals 15 residues. Germline CDR1 is MNHEY and CDR2 is SVGEGT. CDR3 amino acids: CASSYSGTKNNEQFF. CDR3 DNA: TGTGCCAGCAGTTACTCAGGGACCAAGAACAATGAGCAGTTCTTC.

CDR3: CASSFAIGAQYF. CDR3 sequence (DNA): TGTGCCAGCAGCTTCGCCATAGGTGCGCAGTATTTT. This rearrangement joins TRBV7-9 to TRBJ2-3; D is ambiguous. This CDR3 is 12 amino acids long. CDR1 and CDR2 from the germline V gene are SEHNR and FQNEAQ (reference sequence). Trimming took off 3 bases at V and 10 bases at J, with 11 bases between the two ends.

The gene calls are TRBV10-3 and TRBJ1-6; D not resolved. With 2 bases removed from V and 7 bases from J, the gap between germline ends came to 12 bases. The CDR3 loop spans 15 amino acids. In germline, CDR1 is ENHRY, CDR2 SYGVKD. CDR3: CAISENQAGNSPLHF. The DNA for the CDR3 is TGTGCCATCAGTGAGAATCAGGCGGGGAATTCACCCCTCCACTTT.

The J gene is TRBJ1-2, the V gene TRBV28; 8 positions match TRBD1. CDR1 is MDHEN and CDR2 is SYDVKM in the germline V gene. V lost 9 bases to trimming and J lost 4 bases; unmatched junction nucleotides: 7. The CDR3 is made up of 13 amino acids. This CDR3 is CASEGQAPYGYTF. In DNA, the CDR3 is TGTGCCAGTGAGGGACAGGCGCCCTATGGCTACACCTTC.

This clonotype was detected many times. The CDR3 DNA reads as TGTGCCAGCAGTTTAGCGCCGGGCACTGAAGCTTTCTTT. Protein product: CASSLAPGTEAFF. This sequence joins TRBV12-3 or TRBV12-4 and TRBJ1-1; D uncertain. Trimming removed 0 bases from V and 4 bases from J, with 6 bases in between. The CDR3 loop spans 13 amino acids.

This clonotype was detected ten times or more. This sequence joins TRBV5-6 and TRBJ2-5; the D gene is possibly TRBD2 (6 bases). There are 14 residues in the CDR3. Germline CDR1 SGHDT, CDR2 YYEEEE. The V end was cut by 0 bases, the J end by 2 bases, with 8 bases between. CDR3 amino acids: CASSLEGLQETQYF. CDR3 nucleotide sequence: TGTGCCAGCAGCTTGGAGGGACTGCAAGAGACCCAGTACTTC.